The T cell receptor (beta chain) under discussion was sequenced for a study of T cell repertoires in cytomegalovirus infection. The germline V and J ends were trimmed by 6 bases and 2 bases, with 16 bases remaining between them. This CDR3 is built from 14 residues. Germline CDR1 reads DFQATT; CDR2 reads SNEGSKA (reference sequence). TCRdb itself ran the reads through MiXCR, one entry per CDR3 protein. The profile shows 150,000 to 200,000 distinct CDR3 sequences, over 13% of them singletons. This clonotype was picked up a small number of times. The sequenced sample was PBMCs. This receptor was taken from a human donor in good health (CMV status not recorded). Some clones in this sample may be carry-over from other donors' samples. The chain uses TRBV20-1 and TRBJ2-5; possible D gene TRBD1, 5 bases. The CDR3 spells CSALRASTQETQYF. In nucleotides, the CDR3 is TGCAGTGCCCTCAGGGCATCGACACAAGAGACCCAGTACTTC.